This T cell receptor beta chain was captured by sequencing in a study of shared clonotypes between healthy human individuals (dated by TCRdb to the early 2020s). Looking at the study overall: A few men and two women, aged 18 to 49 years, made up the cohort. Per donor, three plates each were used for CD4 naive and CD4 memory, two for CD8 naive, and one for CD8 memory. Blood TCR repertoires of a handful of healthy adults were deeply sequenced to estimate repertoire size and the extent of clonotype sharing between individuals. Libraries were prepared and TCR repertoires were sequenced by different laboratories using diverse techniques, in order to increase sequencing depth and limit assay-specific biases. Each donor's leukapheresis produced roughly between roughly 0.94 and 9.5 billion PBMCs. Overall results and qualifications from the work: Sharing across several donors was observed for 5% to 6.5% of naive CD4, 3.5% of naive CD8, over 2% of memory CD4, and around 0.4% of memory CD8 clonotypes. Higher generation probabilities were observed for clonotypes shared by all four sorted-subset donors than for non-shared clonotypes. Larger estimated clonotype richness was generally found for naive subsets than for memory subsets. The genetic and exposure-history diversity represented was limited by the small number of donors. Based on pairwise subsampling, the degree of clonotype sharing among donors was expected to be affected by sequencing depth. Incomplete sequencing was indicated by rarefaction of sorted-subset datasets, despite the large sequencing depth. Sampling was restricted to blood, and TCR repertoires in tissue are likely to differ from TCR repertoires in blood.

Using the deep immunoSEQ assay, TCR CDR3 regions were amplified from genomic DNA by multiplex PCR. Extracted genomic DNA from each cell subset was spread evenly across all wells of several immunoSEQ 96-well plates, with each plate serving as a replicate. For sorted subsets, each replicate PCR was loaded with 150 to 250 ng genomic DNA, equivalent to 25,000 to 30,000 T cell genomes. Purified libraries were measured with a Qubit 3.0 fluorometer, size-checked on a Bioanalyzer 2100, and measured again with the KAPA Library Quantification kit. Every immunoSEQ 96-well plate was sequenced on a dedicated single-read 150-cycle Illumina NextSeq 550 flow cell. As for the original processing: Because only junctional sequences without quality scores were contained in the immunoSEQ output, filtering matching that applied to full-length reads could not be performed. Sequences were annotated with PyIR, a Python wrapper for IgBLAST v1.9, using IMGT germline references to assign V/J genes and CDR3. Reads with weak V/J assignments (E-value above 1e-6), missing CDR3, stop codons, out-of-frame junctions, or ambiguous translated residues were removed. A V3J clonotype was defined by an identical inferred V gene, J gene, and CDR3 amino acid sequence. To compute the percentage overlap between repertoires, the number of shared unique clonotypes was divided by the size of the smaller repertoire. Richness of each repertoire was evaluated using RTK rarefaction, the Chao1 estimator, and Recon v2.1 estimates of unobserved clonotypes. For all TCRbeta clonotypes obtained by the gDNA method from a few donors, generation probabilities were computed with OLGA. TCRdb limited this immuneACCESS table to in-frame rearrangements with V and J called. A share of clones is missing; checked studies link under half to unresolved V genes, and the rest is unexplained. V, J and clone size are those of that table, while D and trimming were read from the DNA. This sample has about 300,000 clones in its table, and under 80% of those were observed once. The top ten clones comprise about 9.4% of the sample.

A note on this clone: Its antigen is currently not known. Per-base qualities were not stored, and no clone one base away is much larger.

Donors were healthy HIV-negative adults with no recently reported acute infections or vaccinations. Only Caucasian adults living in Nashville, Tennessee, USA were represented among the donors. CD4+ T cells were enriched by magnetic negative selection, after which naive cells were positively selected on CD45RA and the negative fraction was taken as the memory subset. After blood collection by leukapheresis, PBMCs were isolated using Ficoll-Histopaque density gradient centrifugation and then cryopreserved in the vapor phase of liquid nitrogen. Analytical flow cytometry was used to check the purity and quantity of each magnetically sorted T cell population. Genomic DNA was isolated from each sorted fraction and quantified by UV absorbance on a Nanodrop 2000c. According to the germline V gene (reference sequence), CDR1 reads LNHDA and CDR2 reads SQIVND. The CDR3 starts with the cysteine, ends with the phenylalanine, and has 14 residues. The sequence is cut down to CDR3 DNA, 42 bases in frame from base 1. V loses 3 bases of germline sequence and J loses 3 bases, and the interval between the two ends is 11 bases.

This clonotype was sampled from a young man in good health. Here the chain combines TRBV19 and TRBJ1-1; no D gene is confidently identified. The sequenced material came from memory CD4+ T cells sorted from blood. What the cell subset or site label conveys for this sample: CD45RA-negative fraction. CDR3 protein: CASSIPGLYTEAFF. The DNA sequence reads TGTGCCAGTAGTATTCCAGGACTATACACTGAAGCTTTCTTT.